These 13 T cell receptor beta chains share one sample of origin, sequenced in a study of naive and memory T cell subsets. Both TRBC1 and TRBC2 were covered by a beta constant-region primer of two equimolar oligonucleotides. Four rounds of PCR amplified the ligated cDNA using nested alpha and beta constant-region primers plus SP2. From the UMI-ligation and nested PCR reads, TCRdb called clonotypes with MiXCR, one entry per CDR3 protein. The table lists some 80,000 distinct CDR3 sequences, roughly 9.2% of them singletons. Sequenced material: naive CD8+ T cells from blood. The receptors stem from a human donor in good health.

The V call is TRBV5-4, the J call TRBJ2-7; D is unresolved. The CDR3 spans 13 residues. V lost 4 bases, J lost 5 bases, and 13 bases lay in between. In germline, CDR1 is SGHNT, CDR2 YYREEE (reference sequence). The CDR3 region has the DNA TGTGCCAGCAGCATGAGGTCTACCCACGAGCAGTACTTC. It specifies CASSMRSTHEQYF.

The gene calls are TRBV7-8 and TRBJ2-2, with 9 bases lining up with TRBD2. The ends lost 5 bases at V and 5 bases at J; junction bases unmatched: 9. This CDR3 is 16 amino acids long. The germline gives CDR1 SGHVS, CDR2 FQNEAQ. The DNA for the CDR3 is TGTGCCAGCAGCCTATTAGCGGGAGTTTCTACCGGGGAGCTGTTTTTT. The encoded protein is CASSLLAGVSTGELFF. Full variable domain (rest looked up from reference TRBV7-8 and TRBJ2-2): GAGVSQSPRYKVAKRGQDVALRCDPISGHVSLFWYQQALGQGPEFLTYFQNEAQLDKSGLPSDRFFAERPEGSVSTLKIQRTQQEDSAVYLCASSLLAGVSTGELFFGEGSRLTVL.

This clonotype was seen repeatedly, ten times or more. The gene calls are TRBV13 and TRBJ2-3; 8 bases are a match to TRBD1. With V trimmed by 8 bases and J by 2 bases, 3 bases remained unmatched. The CDR3 sequence is 13 residues long. Germline CDR1 reads PRHDT; CDR2 reads FYEKMQ (reference sequence). CDR3 nucleotides: TGTGCCAGCGGACAGGGCGACACAGATACGCAGTATTTT. Translated, it gives CASGQGDTDTQYF.

The sample holds many counts of this clonotype. The rearrangement uses TRBV29-1 and TRBJ2-5, with D possibly being TRBD1 (5 bases). Germline CDR1 and CDR2: SQVTM and ANQGSEA. V lost 3 bases to trimming and J lost 7 bases, with 15 bases between them. This CDR3 has 13 amino acids. The DNA for the CDR3 is TGCAGCGTTGAGGGAACAGGAGTTGGGACCCAGTACTTC. It translates to CSVEGTGVGTQYF.

This clonotype was picked up many times. This sequence joins TRBV12-3 or TRBV12-4 and TRBJ2-7; 9 nucleotides align to TRBD2. The CDR3 has 15 residues. The V segment lost 7 bases and the J segment 0 bases; nucleotides outside the gene matches: 7. The CDR3 coding sequence is TGTGCCAGCAACCCTAGCGGGATTAGCTCCTACGAGCAGTACTTC. This sequence encodes CASNPSGISSYEQYF.

At least ten counts were recorded for this clonotype. In DNA form, the CDR3 reads TGCAGCGTTGATAGTCAGGGTAAGGCTGAAGCTTTCTTT. Its protein is CSVDSQGKAEAFF. J is TRBJ1-1 and V is TRBV29-1, with D maybe TRBD1 (5 bases). This CDR3 comprises 13 residues. V lost 3 bases and J lost 6, with 14 bases in between. Germline CDR1 SQVTM, CDR2 ANQGSEA.

This chain joins TRBV29-1 and TRBJ2-5, with D perhaps being TRBD1 or TRBD2 (7 bases each). CDR1 and CDR2 from the germline V gene are SQVTM and ANQGSEA. V was pared by 0 bases and J by 5 bases, with 19 bases between. This CDR3 comprises 16 residues. The CDR3 DNA sequence: TGCAGCGTTGAAGATCTTTCGGGCAGGGGGGGGGAGACCCAGTACTTC. Translated, it gives CSVEDLSGRGGETQYF.

In this sample, this clonotype turned up a few times. The rearrangement uses TRBV7-9 and TRBJ1-1; D not certain. The CDR3 loop spans 14 amino acids. Trimming pared 5 bases from V and 1 base from J, leaving 11 bases between. Per the germline V gene, CDR1 is SEHNR and CDR2 is FQNEAQ (reference sequence). In nucleotides, the CDR3 is TGTGCCAGCAGCCCCGGCGTCTGGAACACTGAAGCTTTCTTT. Translated: CASSPGVWNTEAFF. Using reference TRBV7-9 and TRBJ1-1 for the parts outside the CDR3, the full variable domain is DTGVSQNPRHKITKRGQNVTFRCDPISEHNRLYWYRQTLGQGPEFLTYFQNEAQLEKSRLLSDRFSAERPKGSFSTLEIQRTEQGDSAMYLCASSPGVWNTEAFFGQGTRLTVV.

This clonotype was found a few times. The CDR3, as DNA: TGTGCCAGCAGTAAAACTAGCGGGAGCTCCTACAATGAGCAGTTCTTC. Translating gives CASSKTSGSSYNEQFF. The rearrangement uses TRBV6-5 and TRBJ2-1; 11 nucleotides align to TRBD2. The ends lost 5 bases at V and 0 bases at J; junction bases unmatched: 3. The germline gives CDR1 MNHEY, CDR2 SVGAGI. The CDR3 is 16 amino acids.

The gene calls are TRBV5-1 and TRBJ2-7, with 11 bases identical to TRBD2. The CDR3 is 14 amino acids. V lost 0 bases to trimming and J lost 5 bases; unmatched junction nucleotides: 1. Per the germline V gene, CDR1 is SGHRS and CDR2 is YFSETQ. CDR3 sequence reads: CASSLELAGDEQYF. The CDR3 DNA follows: TGCGCCAGCAGCTTGGAACTAGCGGGAGACGAGCAGTACTTC.

This clonotype was detected a few times. This chain uses TRBV4-3 with TRBJ2-1; 8 bases are a match to TRBD2. Germline V CDR1 and CDR2: LGHNA, YSLEER. Germline trimming cut 0 bases from V and 8 bases from J; bases unmatched to any gene: 12. The CDR3 covers 17 residues. CDR3 sequence (DNA): TGCGCCAGCAGCCAAGATCCGGCGGGAGGTGGGCGGGATGAGCAGTTCTTC. Amino acid sequence: CASSQDPAGGGRDEQFF.

This clonotype has a count of ten or more. The J gene is TRBJ2-7, the V gene TRBV7-6; 9 bases are shared with TRBD2. Germline-derived CDR1 and CDR2 are SGHVS and FNYEAQ. The CDR3 consists of 15 residues. J gave up 2 bases and V 5 bases, and 7 bases lay outside the gene matches. The CDR3 DNA sequence: TGTGCCAGCAGCCGCGGGGGGGGGGAGACCTACGAGCAGTACTTC. Translation: CASSRGGGETYEQYF.

This clonotype has a count of ten or more. The chain is built from TRBV28 and TRBJ1-5; TRBD1 might be the D (5 bases). V lost 7 bases and J lost 4, with 14 bases in between. The CDR3 spans 14 residues. The germline V gene has CDR1 MDHEN and CDR2 SYDVKM. CDR3 loop: CASTGHGGNQPQHF. CDR3 sequence (DNA): TGTGCCAGCACCGGACACGGCGGGAATCAGCCCCAGCATTTT.